Here is one T cell receptor beta chain with its context. The V and J ends lost 3 bases and 0 bases, in that order; junction bases with no gene match: 4. The germline V gene encodes CDR1 LGHNA and CDR2 YSLEER. The CDR3 is 17 residues long. Authors' analysis steps: Amplified reference gene primers provided the basis for estimating nucleated cell counts. The table came from immunoSEQ multiplex PCR; TCRdb's copy has only in-frame clones and leaves some out. From that table come the V and J calls and clone size; the DNA was used to work out D and trimming. This sample has about 350,000 clones; about nine tenths occur once, and the top ten carry about 7%. Patients in Seattle were enrolled during active infection, then followed longitudinally. The data originate from a study of blood T cell repertoires in COVID-19. About the research overall: Some COVID-19 samples were acute and others convalescent; all came from the United States, Italy and Spain. Sample material is recorded as cDNA or gDNA derived from T cells, B-cell-depleted T cells, or PBMCs.

This chain links TRBV4-3 with TRBJ1-6; TRBD1 matches at 8 bases. This receptor was identified in a woman aged 65 to 85 with COVID-19, enrolled during active disease. The sample comprised peripheral blood. CDR3: CASSQDRASSYNSPLHF. In nucleotides, the CDR3 is TGCGCCAGCAGCCAGGACAGGGCGAGCTCCTATAATTCACCCCTCCACTTT.